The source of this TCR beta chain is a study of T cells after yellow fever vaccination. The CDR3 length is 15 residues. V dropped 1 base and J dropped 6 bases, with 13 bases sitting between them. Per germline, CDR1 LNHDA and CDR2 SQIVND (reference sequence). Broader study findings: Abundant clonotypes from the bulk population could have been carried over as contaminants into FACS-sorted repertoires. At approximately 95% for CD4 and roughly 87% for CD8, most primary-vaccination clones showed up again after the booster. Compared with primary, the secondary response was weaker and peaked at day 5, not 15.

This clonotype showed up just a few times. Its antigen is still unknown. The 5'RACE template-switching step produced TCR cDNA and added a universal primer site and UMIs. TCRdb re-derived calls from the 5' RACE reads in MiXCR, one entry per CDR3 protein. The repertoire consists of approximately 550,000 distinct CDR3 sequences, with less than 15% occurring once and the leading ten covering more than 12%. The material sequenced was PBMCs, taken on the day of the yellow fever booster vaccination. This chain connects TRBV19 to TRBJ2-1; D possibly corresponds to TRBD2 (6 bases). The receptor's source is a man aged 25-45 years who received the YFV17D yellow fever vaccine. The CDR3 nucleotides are TGTGCCAGTAGTATAGGCCGGAGGGTGGGCAATGAGCAGTTCTTC. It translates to CASSIGRRVGNEQFF.